Listed below are T cell receptor beta chains from one sample, sequenced in a study of blood T cell repertoires in COVID-19. The data were produced by immunoSEQ multiplex PCR, yet TCRdb's version contains in-frame clones alone and is incomplete. There are under 130,000 clones in the sample; roughly 84% occur only once, and about 11% lies in the top ten. Sample: peripheral blood. Receptors originate from a human donor in a cohort sampled during active COVID-19. Both conserved end residues are part of each CDR3.

j_gene,v_gene,CDR3aa
TRBJ1-5,TRBV27,CASSLIGIGAGNQPQHF
TRBJ1-2,TRBV10-3,CAISESRREGSGYTF
TRBJ2-1,TRBV29-1,CSVEGASGGGEQFF
TRBJ1-4,TRBV19,CASMVRANEKLFF
TRBJ1-5,TRBV30,CAWSVGTFNNQPQHF
TRBJ1-2,TRBV27,CASSSQGAINYGYTF
TRBJ2-5,TRBV7-2,CASSSQGLETQYF
TRBJ1-5,TRBV2,CASSDGNRGGSNQPQHF
TRBJ1-3,TRBV3-1/TRBV3-2,CASSPYVGQGYGNTIYF
TRBJ2-1,TRBV5-4,CASSPGGGASSNEQFF
TRBJ1-5,TRBV19,CASSIGQGALGNQPQHF
TRBJ1-1,TRBV6-5,CASSYGLSTEAFF
TRBJ1-1,TRBV7-9,CASSLRGGDTEAFF
TRBJ1-1,TRBV2,CASRPGQGYTEAFF
TRBJ1-2,TRBV3-1/TRBV3-2,CASSQEVARGGYTF
TRBJ1-2,TRBV4-2,CASSQDKSSEDDLGYTF
TRBJ1-1,TRBV7-2,CASSGRGEAFF
TRBJ2-1,TRBV12-3/TRBV12-4,CASSTRQGGEQFF
TRBJ1-5,TRBV6-6,CATSGARRTGNQPQHF
TRBJ1-5,TRBV12-3/TRBV12-4,CASGGGNQPQHF
TRBJ2-5,TRBV7-6,CASSFLPGQGNVETQYF
TRBJ2-7,TRBV5-6,CASSLLSGSEQYF
TRBJ1-1,TRBV5-1,CASSPSGRLNTEAFF
TRBJ2-3,TRBV5-1,CASSAGQGASDTQYF
TRBJ2-7,TRBV27,CASSEGTGGTYEQYF
TRBJ2-7,TRBV27,CASSTSGGSEQYF
TRBJ1-2,TRBV12-3/TRBV12-4,CASSLYSRGYTF
TRBJ1-6,TRBV18,CASSPTGGVSPLHF
TRBJ1-2,TRBV27,CASSNSYGYTF
TRBJ2-5,TRBV5-6,CASSSYTAGGYQETQYF
TRBJ2-7,TRBV27,CASSLTGAYEQYF
TRBJ2-7,TRBV5-1,CASSRTGGASYEQYF
TRBJ1-1,TRBV2,CASRDFTRNTEAFF
TRBJ2-2,TRBV14,CASSQDPGTVNTGELFF
TRBJ1-2,TRBV6-5,CASSRQGFDYGYTF
TRBJ1-2,TRBV19,CASSILTGDGYTF
TRBJ1-2,TRBV19,CASETGVGYGYTF
TRBJ1-6,TRBV15,CATSRGFGQGASPLHF
TRBJ1-1,TRBV6-6,CASSPGQGEGAFF
TRBJ2-3,TRBV28,CASSDSGQVHRTDTQYF
TRBJ1-1,TRBV4-3,CASSQDTGYAEAFF
TRBJ1-1,TRBV6-1,CASSETRQNEAFF
TRBJ1-2,TRBV11-3,CASSPSPGQGIFNYGYTF
TRBJ1-1,TRBV11-3,CASSLDSQVGGRTEAFF
TRBJ1-3,TRBV3-1/TRBV3-2,CASSHRGGSGNTIYF
TRBJ1-1,TRBV7-9,CASSQSTGVVTEAFF
TRBJ2-1,TRBV7-2,CASSFSSYNEQFF
TRBJ2-2,TRBV6-5,CASSAGGTGELFF
TRBJ2-3,TRBV5-1,CASSGGASADTQYF
TRBJ2-5,TRBV5-1,CASSLVTSGLTQATQYF
TRBJ1-1,TRBV5-5,CASSPGQGATIEAFF
TRBJ1-6,TRBV19,CASTLTGHNSPLHF
TRBJ2-3,TRBV11-2,CASNRGRQGTDTQYF
TRBJ2-7,TRBV27,CASSTRTRSSYEQYF
TRBJ2-5,TRBV14,CASSQGVFRAGETQYF
TRBJ1-3,TRBV10-3,CAISQDRADTIYF
TRBJ1-2,TRBV6-5,CASSYRDSYGYTF
TRBJ1-1,TRBV4-2,CASSQDFQGGTEAFF
TRBJ2-7,TRBV7-9,CASSLGAGGNEQYF